The 24 T cell receptor beta chains below all came from one sample that was sequenced in a study of metastatic and nonmetastatic thyroid tumors. TCRdb reprocessed the PCR reads via MiXCR. The sample contains tens of thousands of clones, about a third of which appear only once. Patients were all untreated before their thyroid surgery. Sequencing input: tumor tissue. These receptors all stem from a female donor with papillary thyroid cancer or a benign thyroid nodule (not recorded which). Some clones in this sample may be carry-over from other donors' samples.

The chain joins TRBV6-1 to TRBJ1-1, with D tentatively TRBD1 (6 bases). This CDR3 is 15 amino acids long. The V gene lost 4 bases and the J gene lost 4 bases, with 16 bases spanning the gap. Germline CDR1 MNHNS, CDR2 SASEGT. CDR3 DNA sequence: TGTGCCAGCAGTGTCTACAGGGTAGGAGGCACTGAAGCTTTCTTT. It codes for CASSVYRVGGTEAFF.

V gene TRBV6-1 combines with J gene TRBJ1-2; 11 bases are shared with TRBD1. V lost 4 bases to trimming and J lost 8 bases; unmatched junction nucleotides: 9. Looked up from germline, CDR1 is MNHNS and CDR2 is SASEGT. The CDR3 has 15 amino acids. The CDR3 DNA is TGTGCCAGCAGTGTTTGGACAGGGGGCGGGAAAGGCTACACCTTC. Translating it yields CASSVWTGGGKGYTF.

This chain links TRBV11-2 with TRBJ1-3; TRBD1 matches at 10 bases. Germline CDR1 reads SGHAT; CDR2 reads FQNNGV. After removal of 3 bases from V and 2 bases from J, the junction contained 4 bases not matched to a gene. CDR3 length equals 16 residues. CDR3 nucleotides: TGTGCCAGCAGCTTTTTAGGGACAGGGGCTGGAAACACCATATATTTT. It codes for CASSFLGTGAGNTIYF.

The rearrangement uses TRBV6-5 and TRBJ1-3; D uncertain. The V gene lost 1 base and the J gene lost 1 base, with 5 bases spanning the gap. Germline V CDR1 and CDR2: MNHEY, SVGAGI. The CDR3 spans 14 residues. CDR3: CASSYLSSGNTIYF. In nucleotides, the CDR3 is TGTGCCAGCAGTTACTTGAGTTCTGGAAACACCATATATTTT.

This clone has more than one count but fewer than ten. The V call is TRBV5-1, the J call TRBJ1-2; D uncertain. Germline V gene sequence: CDR1 SGHRS, CDR2 YFSETQ. The CDR3 length is 14 residues. The V gene lost 4 bases and the J gene lost 3 bases, with 13 bases spanning the gap. The DNA for the CDR3 is TGCGCCAGCAGCCTTCGACAAGGGCACTATGGCTACACCTTC. Protein product: CASSLRQGHYGYTF. The variable domain in full, with the rest retrieved from reference TRBV5-1 and TRBJ1-2, is KAGVTQTPRYLIKTRGQQVTLSCSPISGHRSVSWYQQTPGQGLQFLFEYFSETQRNKGNFPGRFSGRQFSNSRSEMNVSTLELGDSALYLCASSLRQGHYGYTFGSGTRLTVV.

This clone was counted only a few times. This sequence joins TRBV6-1 and TRBJ1-6; 7 positions match TRBD1. Germline CDR1 and CDR2: MNHNS and SASEGT. The CDR3 is 15 amino acids. V lost 6 bases and J lost 4; bases outside the gene matches: 6. The CDR3 coding sequence is TGTGCCAGCAGGGCGGACAGGAGTTATAATTCACCCCTCCACTTT. Translating it yields CASRADRSYNSPLHF.

The rearrangement joins TRBV2 to TRBJ1-4, with TRBD1 identical over 7 bases. Per the germline V gene, CDR1 is SNHLY and CDR2 is FYNNEI. Germline trimming cut 8 bases from V and 6 bases from J; bases unmatched to any gene: 6. CDR3 length: 13 amino acids. This CDR3 reads CASRRDSYEKLFF. The DNA of the CDR3 is TGTGCCAGCCGCCGGGACAGTTATGAAAAACTGTTTTTT.

This chain joins TRBV11-2 and TRBJ2-1; D unresolved. The germline gives CDR1 SGHAT, CDR2 FQNNGV. Trimming cost V 1 base and J 2 bases, with 6 bases left between them. There are 14 residues in the CDR3. The CDR3 protein is CASSLGLAYNEQFF. The CDR3 DNA is TGTGCCAGCAGCTTAGGCCTAGCCTACAATGAGCAGTTCTTC.

This rearrangement joins TRBV7-3 to TRBJ1-4; 9 nucleotides agree with TRBD1. The CDR3 is 14 amino acids. CDR1 is SGHTA and CDR2 is FQGTGA in the germline V gene. J lost 8 bases, V lost 5 bases, and 6 bases had no gene match. CDR3 protein: CASSETGGDEKLFF. Written as DNA, the CDR3 is TGTGCCAGCAGCGAGACAGGGGGGGACGAAAAACTGTTTTTT.

This clone was counted at least ten times. The chain uses TRBV27 and TRBJ2-2, with D tentatively TRBD2 (5 bases). The germline CDR1 and CDR2 sequences are MNHEY and SMNVEV (reference sequence). The V end lost 7 bases, the J end lost 0 bases, and 9 bases lay between the germline ends. This CDR3 is 14 amino acids long. The CDR3 nucleotides are TGTGCCAGCAAGGCTAGCCCGAACACCGGGGAGCTGTTTTTT. Translation gives CASKASPNTGELFF.

This chain connects TRBV6-5 to TRBJ2-5; no definite D call. This CDR3 comprises 11 residues. Trimming took 2 bases from V and 9 from J, leaving 7 bases between them. Per the germline V gene, CDR1 is MNHEY and CDR2 is SVGAGI. The CDR3 here is CASSYPEAQYF. The CDR3 DNA is TGTGCCAGCAGTTACCCCGAGGCCCAGTACTTC.

The chain links TRBV6-1 to TRBJ2-7; D might be TRBD1 (5 bases). CDR3 length: 13 amino acids. Trimming cost V 4 bases and J 3 bases, with 10 bases left between them. Germline V gives CDR1 MNHNS, CDR2 SASEGT. CDR3 sequence: CASSVARDYEQYF. The CDR3, as DNA: TGTGCCAGCAGTGTGGCCAGGGACTACGAGCAGTACTTC.

There are a few counts of this clone. This rearrangement joins TRBV25-1 to TRBJ2-6, with 8 bases fitting TRBD2. The CDR3 has 20 amino acids. J lost 0 bases, V lost 5 bases, and 15 bases had no gene match. Germline V gene lookup returns CDR1 MGHDK and CDR2 SYGVNS. CDR3 bases: TGTGCCAGCAGTTCGTTTGGGTCGGCTAGCGGGTACTCTGGGGCCAACGTCCTGACTTTC. Encoded protein: CASSSFGSASGYSGANVLTF.

In this sample, this clone turned up a few times. An end of the junction differs from the germline gene, which may be a read error. This chain connects TRBV6-1 to TRBJ1-6, with D possibly matching TRBD1 (5 bases). CDR3 length: 14 amino acids. In germline, CDR1 is MNHNS, CDR2 SASEGT. CDR3 coding DNA: TGCGCCAGCAGGCTAGGGGATTTGGCCTCACCCCTCCACTTT. The encoded protein is CASRLGDLASPLHF.

The V and J genes are TRBV25-1 and TRBJ2-2; D not resolved. V lost 3 bases and J lost 4, with 6 bases in between. CDR1 and CDR2 from the germline V gene are MGHDK and SYGVNS. The CDR3 consists of 13 residues. CDR3 nucleotide sequence: TGTGCCAGCAGTGACAGGTTCACCGGGGAGCTGTTTTTT. Encoded protein: CASSDRFTGELFF. The variable domain in full, with the rest retrieved from reference TRBV25-1 and TRBJ2-2, is EADIYQTPRYLVIGTGKKITLECSQTMGHDKMYWYQQDPGMELHLIHYSYGVNSTEKGDLSSESTVSRIRTEHFPLTLESARPSHTSQYLCASSDRFTGELFFGEGSRLTVL.

As to this clone: In the same sample, other DNA sequences code for this CDR3. The chain uses TRBV28 and TRBJ2-2; TRBD2 aligns across 12 bases. This CDR3 is 15 amino acids long. The V gene end was trimmed by 4 bases and the J gene end by 7 bases; junction bases not matched to a gene: 4. CDR1 is MDHEN and CDR2 is SYDVKM in the germline V gene. The CDR3 sequence: CASSSTSGSHGELFF. The DNA for the CDR3 is TGTGCCAGCAGTTCGACTAGCGGGAGCCACGGGGAGCTGTTTTTT.

V is TRBV6-5 and J is TRBJ2-7; D is unclear. The germline V and J ends were trimmed by 0 bases and 0 bases, with 15 bases remaining between them. The CDR3 runs 17 residues. The V gene's germline CDR1 is MNHEY and CDR2 SVGAGI. CDR3 loop: CASSYSPPAKGSYEQYF. Here the CDR3 DNA reads TGTGCCAGCAGTTACTCTCCCCCGGCGAAGGGCTCCTACGAGCAGTACTTC.

The rearrangement uses TRBV11-2 and TRBJ2-5, with a tentative D call TRBD2 (5 bases). The germline gives CDR1 SGHAT, CDR2 FQNNGV. Trimming removed 4 bases at V and 3 bases at J, with 9 bases between. The CDR3 sequence is 13 residues long. CDR3 DNA sequence: TGTGCCAGCAGCTCGGGATCTAAAGAGACCCAGTACTTC. Residues: CASSSGSKETQYF.

This rearrangement joins TRBV6-1 to TRBJ2-1; TRBD1 matches at 9 bases. Per the germline V gene, CDR1 is MNHNS and CDR2 is SASEGT. V dropped 2 bases and J dropped 0; count of bases not matched to a gene: 2. This CDR3 region has 16 residues. The CDR3 region is CASSEWGQGSYNEQFF. In DNA, the CDR3 is TGTGCCAGCAGTGAATGGGGACAGGGCTCCTACAATGAGCAGTTCTTC.

This clone was counted a few times. The V gene is TRBV6-1, the J gene TRBJ1-1, with a weak D call TRBD1 (5 bases). There are 14 residues in the CDR3. With 5 bases removed from V and 5 bases from J, the gap between germline ends came to 15 bases. CDR1 and CDR2 from the germline V gene are MNHNS and SASEGT. The CDR3 here is CASSQDRGWTEAFF. CDR3 DNA sequence: TGTGCCAGCAGTCAGGACCGGGGGTGGACTGAAGCTTTCTTT.

The chain carries TRBV9 and TRBJ2-7; TRBD1 agrees at 10 bases. The V gene end was trimmed by 2 bases and the J gene end by 4 bases; junction bases not matched to a gene: 3. This CDR3 is built from 14 residues. CDR1 and CDR2 from the germline V gene are SGDLS and YYNGEE. The CDR3 coding sequence is TGTGCCAGCAGCGTCGGGACAGGGGCATACGAGCAGTACTTC. It codes for CASSVGTGAYEQYF.

This clone appeared a few times. This rearrangement joins TRBV10-1 to TRBJ2-1, with 9 bases aligning to TRBD2. Per germline, CDR1 WNHNN and CDR2 SYGVQD (reference sequence). The J segment lost 8 bases and the V segment lost 3 bases, leaving 5 bases of the junction unmatched. The CDR3 extends over 14 amino acids. CDR3 coding DNA: TGCGCCAGCAGTGATAGGCGGGGGGGCCATGAGCAGTTCTTC. Translation: CASSDRRGGHEQFF.

This clone was detected only a few times. The chain carries TRBV6-5 and TRBJ2-7; 8 positions match TRBD1. Germline V lookup: CDR1 MNHEY, CDR2 SVGAGI. This CDR3 is 15 amino acids long. Trimming cost V 2 bases and J 7 bases; bases outside gene matches: 10. The chain's CDR3 is CASSYRTGLAGEQYF. The CDR3 DNA reads as TGTGCCAGCAGTTACCGGACAGGGCTGGCTGGGGAGCAGTACTTC.

V usage is TRBV5-1 and J usage is TRBJ2-7; no clear D. This CDR3 spans 14 amino acids. The V gene's germline CDR1 is SGHRS and CDR2 YFSETQ. Trimming removed 0 bases from V and 5 bases from J, with 12 bases in between. CDR3 coding DNA: TGCGCCAGCAGCTTGGTGGCCTCACCCCACGAGCAGTACTTC. Its protein is CASSLVASPHEQYF.